A single sample is the source of the 9 T cell receptor beta chains below, sequenced in a study of breast tumors, draining lymph nodes, adjacent tissues. Breast cancer patients provided tissue from their axillary draining lymph nodes. TCRdb used MiXCR to reprocess the multiplex PCR reads, holding one entry per CDR3 protein. The data contain approximately 150,000 distinct CDR3 sequences, 30% to 35% of them seen just once; the ten biggest clones take up less than 4%. The sample consisted of axillary lymph node tissue. The receptor source for this set is a female donor with breast cancer. Some clones in this sample may be carry-over from other donors' samples.

The chain links TRBV7-9 to TRBJ2-5; D is possibly TRBD1 (6 bases). CDR3 length: 15 amino acids. The germline V gene encodes CDR1 SEHNR and CDR2 FQNEAQ (reference sequence). V lost 6 bases, J lost 0 bases, and 14 bases lay in between. The CDR3 region is CASSSAGAHQETQYF. CDR3 nucleotides: TGTGCCAGCAGTTCGGCAGGGGCACACCAAGAGACCCAGTACTTC.

At least ten counts were recorded for this clonotype. This chain connects TRBV4-3 to TRBJ2-1, with 7 bases aligning to TRBD2. CDR3 size: 17 residues. The V segment lost 2 bases and the J segment 9 bases; nucleotides outside the gene matches: 16. CDR1 and CDR2 (germline): LGHNA, YSLEER. The CDR3 DNA sequence: TGCGCCAGCAGCCAATCCTCAGCGGGGTCTTTTAATGGTGAGCAGTTCTTC. This encodes CASSQSSAGSFNGEQFF.

In this sample, this clonotype turned up a few times. The rearrangement uses TRBV6-5 and TRBJ1-1; D not certain. The CDR3 has 12 amino acids. Germline CDR1 and CDR2: MNHEY and SVGAGI. V gave up 6 bases and J gave up 5 bases, with 10 bases separating them. CDR3 nucleotides: TGTGCCAGCAGGGAACGTGGGACTGAAGCTTTCTTT. This sequence encodes CASRERGTEAFF.

This clonotype was found many times. This chain joins TRBV10-3 and TRBJ2-1; TRBD2 matches 9 bases. CDR1 is ENHRY, CDR2 SYGVKD, per germline. The length of the CDR3 is 13 residues. Unmatched junction bases numbered 4, after V lost 4 bases and J lost 9 bases. This chain's CDR3 is CAISGGLAVEQFF. The CDR3, as DNA: TGTGCCATCAGTGGGGGACTAGCAGTTGAGCAGTTCTTC.

This clonotype was detected only a few times. This rearrangement joins TRBV28 to TRBJ1-2; TRBD1 agrees at 7 bases. The CDR3 extends over 13 amino acids. V trimming: 3 bases; J trimming: 8 bases; junction bases outside the gene matches: 6. Germline values: CDR1 MDHEN, CDR2 SYDVKM. The CDR3: CASSLPQGIGYTF. DNA for the CDR3: TGTGCCAGCAGTTTGCCACAGGGGATCGGCTACACCTTC.

The rearrangement joins TRBV4-3 to TRBJ2-2; no clear D gene. The V end lost 1 base, the J end lost 7 bases, and 10 bases lay between the germline ends. CDR3 length equals 14 residues. Germline V gene data show CDR1 as LGHNA and CDR2 as YSLEER. This CDR3 reads CASSQVAIGGELFF. CDR3 bases: TGCGCCAGCAGCCAAGTAGCAATAGGCGGGGAGCTGTTTTTT.

The table lists this clonotype with many counts. This sequence joins TRBV14 and TRBJ2-5; 8 nucleotides align to TRBD1. The CDR3 runs to 15 residues. Losses at the gene ends were 1 base for V and 5 bases for J; bases not matched to a gene: 6. From germline, CDR1 is SGHDN and CDR2 FVKESK. The CDR3 coding sequence is TGTGCCAGCAGCCAAGGGACAGGGCAGAGGGAGACCCAGTACTTC. Protein sequence: CASSQGTGQRETQYF.

This clonotype has a count of ten or more. A read error is possible here, since a much larger clone lies one base away. CDR3 sequence (DNA): TGTGCCAGCAGCTTAGGGGTTGTCGGGGCCAACGTCCTGCCTTTC. This gives the protein CASSLGVVGANVLPF. V usage is TRBV7-8 and J usage is TRBJ2-6; D might be TRBD1 or TRBD2, each matching 5 bases. The CDR3 is made up of 15 amino acids. The germline CDR1 and CDR2 sequences are SGHVS and FQNEAQ.

This clonotype appeared many times. The CDR3 region is CSASLGRYEQYF. The CDR3 nucleotides are TGCAGTGCTAGTTTGGGCCGCTACGAGCAGTACTTC. This sequence joins TRBV20-1 and TRBJ2-7; D gene uncertain. There are 12 residues in the CDR3. Germline-derived CDR1 and CDR2 are DFQATT and SNEGSKA (reference sequence). The ends were cut back, 3 bases at V and 3 bases at J, with 9 bases in the middle.